This T cell receptor beta chain was identified in a study of beta chain features in type 1 diabetes. Study context: Age, gender, cell numbers and subset yield matched between patients and controls. Whole-study results and caveats: The naive, central memory and Treg TCRB repertoires of patients appeared to be more similar to one another than those of healthy donors.

The sequenced template was cDNA made from the entire isolated RNA. Sequencing was performed with immunoSEQ multiplex PCR; in TCRdb, only in-frame clones are kept and a portion is missing. This table has about 620,000 clones, around 15% appearing once. CDR3 length equals 14 residues. Trimming removed 3 bases from V and 4 bases from J, with 15 bases in between. Germline V gene lookup returns CDR1 SQVTM and CDR2 ANQGSEA. This clone was detected only a few times. Its antigen remains unidentified. Purities over 95% were achieved in all sorted populations. The genes are TRBV29-1 and TRBJ1-2, with no clear D. This TCR derives from a man between 18 and 35 years old in good health. The sample consisted of naive CD4+ T cells from blood. In nucleotides, the CDR3 is TGCAGCGTTGAGGGCAGGAAAGGGATCTATGGCTACACCTTC. It yields the protein CSVEGRKGIYGYTF.